These 8 T cell receptor beta chains originate from one sample sequenced in a study of cytomegalovirus exposure and HLA in healthy donors. Both 60 Vbeta primers and 13 Jbeta primers went into the PCR. TCRdb's copy holds only in-frame clones and misses some; the assay was immunoSEQ multiplex PCR. The table records around 140,000 clones, 70% to 80% of them present only once. The sequencing input was PBMCs. The receptor set was obtained from a woman in her thirties or forties in good health and CMV-seropositive.

The CDR3 DNA sequence: TGCGCCAGCACCCTAGGAGCGGGGCGGTCCAGTGAGCAGTTCTTC. Protein sequence: CASTLGAGRSSEQFF. The rearrangement uses TRBV4-1 and TRBJ2-1; TRBD2 aligns across 7 bases. Per the germline V gene, CDR1 is MGHRA and CDR2 is YSYEKL. V shed 7 bases and J 9 bases; nucleotides not matched to a gene: 15. This CDR3 has 15 residues.

A note on this clone: At one boundary the junction diverges from the germline segment, which might be a read error. This rearrangement joins TRBV11-3 to TRBJ1-1, with 7 positions matching TRBD1. CDR1 is SGHNT, CDR2 YENEEA, per germline. This CDR3 contains 18 residues. The CDR3 bases are TGTGCCAGCAGCCTAGAGGGAAACTGGGGCAGGGGGGACACTGAAGCTTTCTTT. This codes for CASSLEGNWGRGDTEAFF.

The chain employs TRBV6-5 and TRBJ2-5, with 8 bases that match TRBD2. The CDR3 totals 13 residues. V shed 6 bases and J 5 bases; nucleotides not matched to a gene: 5. Germline values: CDR1 MNHEY, CDR2 SVGAGI. Written as DNA, the CDR3 is TGTGCCAGCAGACGGGAGGGCCGGGAGACCCAGTACTTC. The encoded protein is CASRREGRETQYF.

This rearrangement joins TRBV2 to TRBJ2-3, with 12 bases identical to TRBD1. Germline CDR1 SNHLY, CDR2 FYNNEI. This CDR3 contains 15 residues. V was pared by 3 bases and J by 6 bases, with 4 bases of the junction left unmatched. Here the CDR3 reads CASSDQGQGADTQYF. The CDR3 DNA is TGTGCCAGCAGTGATCAGGGACAGGGGGCCGATACGCAGTATTTT.

The CDR3 protein is CASSNQGDEQFF. The CDR3 DNA reads as TGCGCCAGCAGTAACCAGGGGGATGAGCAGTTCTTC. J is TRBJ2-1 and V is TRBV10-1; TRBD1 agrees at 7 bases. CDR1 and CDR2 (germline): WNHNN, SYGVQD (reference sequence). The CDR3 sequence is 12 residues long. V lost 5 bases to trimming and J lost 8 bases; unmatched junction nucleotides: 3.

The chain is built from TRBV5-6 and TRBJ2-1, with TRBD2 matching over 7 bases. With 3 bases clipped from V and 8 bases from J, the junction kept 5 bases outside the gene matches. This CDR3 contains 13 residues. CDR1 and CDR2 from the germline V gene are SGHDT and YYEEEE. CDR3 sequence (DNA): TGTGCCAGCAGCTCGACTAGCCGGTATGAGCAGTTCTTC. Amino acid sequence: CASSSTSRYEQFF.

The chain uses TRBV2 and TRBJ2-2, with D unclear. Germline V gene lookup returns CDR1 SNHLY and CDR2 FYNNEI. The CDR3 is 13 residues long. Trimming cost V 7 bases and J 0 bases, with 6 bases left between them. CDR3: CASTPANTGELFF. The CDR3 region has the DNA TGTGCCAGCACGCCAGCGAACACCGGGGAGCTGTTTTTT.

This sequence joins TRBV5-1 and TRBJ2-3; 8 bases line up with TRBD1. Germline V gene lookup returns CDR1 SGHRS and CDR2 YFSETQ. This CDR3 spans 14 amino acids. The V gene end was trimmed by 9 bases and the J gene end by 2 bases; junction bases not matched to a gene: 8. In DNA, the CDR3 is TGCGCCACTTCGACAGGGGCCTTCACAGATACGCAGTATTTT. Protein: CATSTGAFTDTQYF. The full variable domain, its missing parts supplied by reference TRBV5-1 and TRBJ2-3, is KAGVTQTPRYLIKTRGQQVTLSCSPISGHRSVSWYQQTPGQGLQFLFEYFSETQRNKGNFPGRFSGRQFSNSRSEMNVSTLELGDSALYLCATSTGAFTDTQYFGPGTRLTVL.